This is a list of T cell receptor beta chains from one sample in a study of memory CD4+ T cells and cytomegalovirus serostatus. Sequencing used immunoSEQ multiplex PCR; TCRdb keeps in-frame clones, though not all of them. The table has about 56,000 clones, about 81% seen once; the top ten hold around 0.38%. The sample was memory CD4+ T cells from blood. Receptors were obtained from an adult in good health and CMV-seronegative. The CDR3 runs from the conserved cysteine through the conserved F or W. A D gene is named only where the DNA matches it firmly. Where a row states a size, it is once, few, many or the class of an expanded clone; other rows omit it.

v_gene,j_gene,d_gene,abundance,CDR3nt,CDR3aa
TRBV30,TRBJ1-6,-,-,TGTGCCTGGAGTGTACGGGATAATTCACCCCTCCACTTT,CAWSVRDNSPLHF
TRBV4-2,TRBJ2-3,-,-,TGTGCCAGCAGCCAAGATACGACCTCCTCGGCCGGGGCAGATACGCAGTATTTT,CASSQDTTSSAGADTQYF
TRBV5-1,TRBJ2-3,-,-,TGCGCCAGCAAGGTCACAGATACGCAGTATTTT,CASKVTDTQYF
TRBV4-1,TRBJ2-2,TRBD2,once,TGCGCCAGCAGCCCACGGGGACTAGCGGACACCGGGGAGCTGTTTTTT,CASSPRGLADTGELFF
TRBV19,TRBJ1-6,-,once,TGTGCCAGTAGTAACCCCGTGCAGAATTCACCCCTCCACTTT,CASSNPVQNSPLHF
TRBV5-6,TRBJ2-7,-,-,TGTGCCAGCAGCTTGGACGGACGGAAGGTCTACGAGCAGTACTTC,CASSLDGRKVYEQYF
TRBV11-2,TRBJ1-6,-,-,TGTGCCAGCAGGCGTCCGGGACGGGTGAATTCACCCCTCCACTTT,CASRRPGRVNSPLHF
TRBV9,TRBJ1-3,-,-,TGTGCCAGCAGCGTAGGCCCCGGCGGGTTCTCTGGAAACACCATATATTTT,CASSVGPGGFSGNTIYF
TRBV9,TRBJ1-1,TRBD1,-,TGTGCCAGCAGCACGACAGGGTCCTACACTGAAGCTTTCTTT,CASSTTGSYTEAFF
TRBV5-4,TRBJ2-2,TRBD2,-,TGTGCCAGCAGCCGGGGGGGGCACACCGGGGAGCTGTTTTTT,CASSRGGHTGELFF
TRBV4-2,TRBJ2-7,-,-,TGTGCCAGCAGCCGACAGTCCCAAATCGGCTCCTACGAGCAGTACTTC,CASSRQSQIGSYEQYF
TRBV6-4,TRBJ2-3,-,-,TGTGCCGGCCGAGGGACTCCCACTAGCACAGATACGCAGTATTTT,CAGRGTPTSTDTQYF
TRBV30,TRBJ1-2,-,-,TGTGCCTGGACGCAGGGCAAAGCTAACTATGGCTACACCTTC,CAWTQGKANYGYTF